This record covers a single T cell receptor (beta chain). Its antigen is still unknown. The V gene lost 1 base and the J gene lost 5 bases, with 12 bases spanning the gap. The CDR3 has 14 residues. Germline CDR1 is LNHDA and CDR2 is SQIVND (reference sequence). This table comes from immunoSEQ multiplex PCR, and its TCRdb copy is limited to in-frame clones, with some not included. The sample includes around 700,000 clones, over 65% of them seen just once. These data come from a study of shared clonotypes between healthy human individuals. Study results and caveats: Compared with memory subsets, naive subsets generally had larger estimated richness.

Material for sequencing was memory CD4+ T cells sorted from blood. Subset defined: CD45RA-negative fraction. This TCR was sampled from a woman younger than 45 in good health. The J gene is TRBJ2-7, the V gene TRBV19; no clear D. In DNA form, the CDR3 reads TGTGCCAGTAGTATAGGTCTTGAAAGGGACGAGCAGTACTTC. Protein: CASSIGLERDEQYF.